This entry lists 27 T cell receptor beta chains sequenced from one sample in a study of T-cell memory formation after mild COVID-19. TCRdb called the 5' RACE reads again in MiXCR, with one record for every CDR3 protein. The repertoire includes roughly 200,000 distinct CDR3 sequences, just over 9.5% of them detected once, and around 3.3% sits in the top ten. Material for sequencing was PBMCs or a T cell subset sorted from them (not recorded which). The origin of the receptors is a man between 18 and 35 years old who had mild COVID-19 (a few samples of this study predate the infection). Cell type and time point are not known.

This clonotype showed up just a few times. The CDR3 sequence: CASSQGLVGQRRSNQPQHF. As DNA, the CDR3 is TGCGCCAGCAGCCAAGGGCTCGTGGGACAGAGAAGGTCCAATCAGCCCCAGCATTTT. The chain employs TRBV4-1 and TRBJ1-5; TRBD1 matches 7 bases. The CDR3 contains 19 residues. CDR1 and CDR2 from the germline V gene are MGHRA and YSYEKL. Trimming cost V 1 base and J 3 bases; bases outside gene matches: 15.

The chain joins TRBV5-5 to TRBJ1-3, with 10 bases that match TRBD1. Germline CDR1 reads SGHKS; CDR2 reads YYEKEE (reference sequence). This CDR3 has 13 amino acids. V gave up 4 bases and J gave up 7 bases; unmatched junction bases: 2. CDR3 in DNA: TGTGCCAGCAGCACGGGACAGGGGAACACCATATATTTT. Protein sequence: CASSTGQGNTIYF. The entire variable domain, with the rest obtained from reference TRBV5-5 and TRBJ1-3, is as follows: DAGVTQSPTHLIKTRGQQVTLRCSPISGHKSVSWYQQVLGQGPQFIFQYYEKEERGRGNFPDRFSARQFPNYSSELNVNALLLGDSALYLCASSTGQGNTIYFGEGSWLTVV.

This chain links TRBV4-2 with TRBJ2-7; D might be TRBD1 or TRBD2, each matching 5 bases. V lost 3 bases to trimming and J lost 2 bases, with 14 bases between them. The CDR3 has 15 residues. Germline V gene sequence: CDR1 LGHNA, CDR2 YNFKEQ. The CDR3 nucleotides are TGTGCCAGCAGCCAGTCTCTGGGACGCGCCTACGAGCAGTACTTC. Translating it yields CASSQSLGRAYEQYF.

This clonotype was seen repeatedly, ten times or more. The chain links TRBV7-8 to TRBJ2-7, with 11 nucleotides matching TRBD2. Trimming removed 7 bases from V and 9 bases from J; junction bases left unmatched: 14. The germline V gene has CDR1 SGHVS and CDR2 FQNEAQ. The CDR3 consists of 15 residues. CDR3 nucleotides: TGTGCCAGCACCCAACGGAGGCTAGCGGGGGGCCGGCAGTACTTC. This codes for CASTQRRLAGGRQYF.

The V call is TRBV5-1, the J call TRBJ2-3; TRBD1 matches 11 bases. Germline V lookup: CDR1 SGHRS, CDR2 YFSETQ. The CDR3 length is 15 residues. V shed 0 bases, J shed 6 bases, and the junction held 3 bases outside the gene matches. The CDR3 nucleotides read TGCGCCAGCAGCTTGGAAGGGACAGGGGGTGATACGCAGTATTTT. Translated: CASSLEGTGGDTQYF.

This clonotype came up many times. The chain carries TRBV2 and TRBJ2-6; D gene uncertain. The germline V gene has CDR1 SNHLY and CDR2 FYNNEI. This CDR3 spans 14 amino acids. Between the trimmed V and J ends, which lost 6 bases and 4 bases, there was a span of 10 bases. The CDR3 region is CASRVVAGANVLTF. The CDR3 DNA sequence: TGTGCCAGCAGGGTGGTTGCCGGGGCCAACGTCCTGACTTTC.

This clonotype was detected a few times. This chain links TRBV5-4 with TRBJ2-1; TRBD2 aligns across 7 bases. The CDR3 totals 14 residues. Germline V lookup: CDR1 SGHNT, CDR2 YYREEE (reference sequence). V shed 0 bases and J 5 bases; nucleotides not matched to a gene: 2. CDR3 coding DNA: TGTGCCAGCAGCTTGGGTCTAGCGGACAATGAGCAGTTCTTC. It translates to CASSLGLADNEQFF. The full variable domain, with the rest looked up from reference TRBV5-4 and TRBJ2-1, is ETGVTQSPTHLIKTRGQQVTLRCSSQSGHNTVSWYQQALGQGPQFIFQYYREEENGRGNFPPRFSGLQFPNYSSELNVNALELDDSALYLCASSLGLADNEQFFGPGTRLTVL.

This clonotype occurred many times. The V call is TRBV28, the J call TRBJ2-1; 7 bases agree with TRBD2. V shed 7 bases, J shed 5 bases, and the junction held 8 bases outside the gene matches. The CDR3 is 14 amino acids. Germline V gene data show CDR1 as MDHEN and CDR2 as SYDVKM. The CDR3 DNA reads as TGTGCCAGCATTCCCGTGGGAGGGAACAATGAGCAGTTCTTC. Protein product: CASIPVGGNNEQFF.

CDR3 in amino acids: CSAPTGFEAFF. CDR3 DNA: TGCAGTGCCCCGACAGGGTTTGAAGCTTTCTTT. V usage is TRBV20-1 and J usage is TRBJ1-1, with 7 positions matching TRBD1. Germline CDR1 is DFQATT and CDR2 is SNEGSKA (reference sequence). Losses at the gene ends were 6 bases for V and 7 bases for J; bases not matched to a gene: 5. The CDR3 covers 11 residues.

The rearrangement joins TRBV3-1 to TRBJ1-4; TRBD1 is a possible D gene (6 bases). Germline CDR1 LGHDT, CDR2 YNNKEL (reference sequence). CDR3 length: 15 amino acids. V was pared by 8 bases and J by 4 bases, with 17 bases between. The CDR3 sequence is CASLNSQGLNEKLFF. DNA of the CDR3: TGTGCCAGCCTAAATTCACAGGGCCTTAATGAAAAACTGTTTTTT.

This clonotype was picked up a small number of times. The genes are TRBV12-3 or TRBV12-4 and TRBJ1-2, with 7 bases fitting TRBD1. Trimming removed 6 bases from V and 2 bases from J; junction bases left unmatched: 6. The CDR3 runs 14 residues. The CDR3 spells CASRTGSANYGYTF. The CDR3 DNA sequence: TGTGCCAGCAGGACAGGGTCAGCCAACTATGGCTACACCTTC.

This clonotype was recorded at least ten times. This chain connects TRBV20-1 to TRBJ2-3; 8 nucleotides match TRBD2. CDR1 is DFQATT and CDR2 is SNEGSKA in the germline V gene (reference sequence). With 1 base clipped from V and 2 bases from J, the junction kept 5 bases outside the gene matches. The CDR3 covers 15 residues. The DNA for the CDR3 is TGCAGTGCTAGAGCTGGCGGGGGGTACACAGATACGCAGTATTTT. It translates to CSARAGGGYTDTQYF.

This clonotype has just a few counts. The chain recombines TRBV7-2 with TRBJ2-1, with TRBD2 identical over 15 bases. The junction had 9 bases not matched to a gene; V was cut back by 7 bases and J by 8 bases. CDR1 is SGHTA, CDR2 FQGNSA, per germline. CDR3 length: 16 residues. The DNA of the CDR3 is TGTGCCAGCACCTGGGGACTAGCGGGGGGTGGAGATGAGCAGTTCTTC. It is translated as CASTWGLAGGGDEQFF.

This clonotype was counted only a few times. The chain is built from TRBV20-1 and TRBJ1-2; unclear D gene. Germline lookup yields CDR1 DFQATT and CDR2 SNEGSKA (reference sequence). The CDR3 extends over 13 amino acids. V lost 5 bases, J lost 2 bases, and 12 bases lay in between. The CDR3 DNA follows: TGCAGTGCTTACTCTGCCAAAAACTATGGCTACACCTTC. This encodes CSAYSAKNYGYTF.

There are many counts of this clonotype. This sequence joins TRBV20-1 and TRBJ2-1; D might be TRBD1 or TRBD2, each matching 5 bases. The CDR3 runs to 14 residues. Germline loops: CDR1 DFQATT, CDR2 SNEGSKA (reference sequence). Trimming took 3 bases from V and 2 from J, leaving 11 bases between them. The CDR3 sequence: CSARPGDPYNEQFF. The CDR3 nucleotides read TGCAGTGCTAGGCCTGGGGACCCCTACAATGAGCAGTTCTTC.

Only a few counts were recorded for this clonotype. This chain joins TRBV4-1 and TRBJ1-1, with TRBD1 matching over 10 bases. Trimming removed 4 bases from V and 3 bases from J; junction bases left unmatched: 5. The germline V gene encodes CDR1 MGHRA and CDR2 YSYEKL. The CDR3 covers 15 residues. The CDR3 loop is CASSRQGAGDTEAFF. The CDR3 region has the DNA TGCGCCAGCAGCCGACAGGGGGCTGGGGACACTGAAGCTTTCTTT.

The J gene is TRBJ2-4, the V gene TRBV7-2, with D unresolved. From germline, CDR1 is SGHTA and CDR2 FQGNSA. V gave up 1 base and J gave up 1 base, with 8 bases separating them. The CDR3 extends over 15 amino acids. The CDR3 region is CASSLVGFAKNIQYF. CDR3 nucleotides: TGTGCCAGCAGCTTAGTGGGGTTTGCCAAAAACATTCAGTACTTC. Using reference TRBV7-2 and TRBJ2-4 for the parts outside the CDR3, the full variable domain is GAGVSQSPSNKVTEKGKDVELRCDPISGHTALYWYRQSLGQGLEFLIYFQGNSAPDKSGLPSDRFSAERTGGSVSTLTIQRTQQEDSAVYLCASSLVGFAKNIQYFGAGTRLSVL.

This chain links TRBV14 with TRBJ2-1; D unclear. The ends were cut back, 3 bases at V and 0 bases at J, with 9 bases in the middle. The CDR3 spans 15 residues. CDR1 is SGHDN, CDR2 FVKESK, per germline. The CDR3 is CASSQMGSSYNEQFF. In DNA, the CDR3 is TGTGCCAGCAGCCAGATGGGAAGCTCCTACAATGAGCAGTTCTTC.

The J gene is TRBJ2-3, the V gene TRBV7-2; no clear D. V was shortened by 2 bases and J by 1 base, with 13 bases between the two germline ends. CDR1 and CDR2 (germline): SGHTA, FQGNSA. This CDR3 is 16 amino acids long. The CDR3 reads CASSLNGRVRTDTQYF. The CDR3, as DNA: TGTGCCAGCAGCTTAAACGGACGGGTGCGCACAGATACGCAGTATTTT.

This clonotype was detected only a few times. The chain joins TRBV4-1 to TRBJ1-2, with 7 nucleotides matching TRBD1. Germline CDR1 MGHRA, CDR2 YSYEKL. V shed 0 bases, J shed 4 bases, and the junction held 11 bases outside the gene matches. The CDR3 has 17 amino acids. This CDR3 is CASSQDVVPRTGYGYTF. CDR3 sequence (DNA): TGCGCCAGCAGCCAAGATGTAGTTCCGAGGACAGGCTATGGCTACACCTTC.

This clonotype showed up just a few times. The chain combines TRBV24-1 with TRBJ1-1; the match to TRBD1 covers 8 bases. Germline CDR1 KGHDR, CDR2 SFDVKD. Trimming removed 1 base from V and 1 base from J; junction bases left unmatched: 1. There are 15 residues in the CDR3. Here the CDR3 DNA reads TGTGCCACCAGTGATTTTGACAGGGGGAACACTGAAGCTTTCTTT. Translation gives CATSDFDRGNTEAFF.

This chain joins TRBV4-3 and TRBJ2-5; either TRBD1 or TRBD2 may supply D (5 bases each). V lost 4 bases and J 5 bases, leaving 11 bases between the germline ends. Germline V gene data show CDR1 as LGHNA and CDR2 as YSLEER. This CDR3 is built from 13 residues. DNA of the CDR3: TGCGCCAGCAGCCTTTCCGGGGACGAGACCCAGTACTTC. It specifies CASSLSGDETQYF.

The CDR3 region is CASSWTGDSPLHF. CDR3 nucleotide sequence: TGTGCCAGCAGCTGGACAGGGGATTCACCCCTCCACTTT. V and J are TRBV7-2 and TRBJ1-6, with 9 bases that match TRBD1. Germline values: CDR1 SGHTA, CDR2 FQGNSA. The V and J ends lost 4 bases and 8 bases, in that order; junction bases with no gene match: 0. CDR3 length: 13 residues. Filled out from reference TRBV7-2 and TRBJ1-6, the complete variable domain reads GAGVSQSPSNKVTEKGKDVELRCDPISGHTALYWYRQSLGQGLEFLIYFQGNSAPDKSGLPSDRFSAERTGGSVSTLTIQRTQQEDSAVYLCASSWTGDSPLHFGNGTRLTVT.

The sample holds many counts of this clonotype. The rearrangement joins TRBV7-2 to TRBJ2-3; D is possibly TRBD2 (7 bases). Germline assignment: CDR1 SGHTA and CDR2 FQGNSA. V dropped 1 base and J dropped 2 bases, with 13 bases sitting between them. The CDR3 spans 16 residues. CDR3 DNA sequence: TGTGCCAGCAGCTTAGATACGGGGGGCTACACAGATACGCAGTATTTT. Translating gives CASSLDTGGYTDTQYF.

This clonotype has just a few counts. V gene TRBV7-2 combines with J gene TRBJ1-1, with D perhaps matching TRBD1 (6 bases). This CDR3 has 15 residues. Germline CDR1 is SGHTA and CDR2 is FQGNSA. Between the trimmed V and J ends, which lost 5 bases and 6 bases, there was a span of 19 bases. In DNA, the CDR3 is TGTGCCAGCAGCCAAAGAGGGGGGCGAAGGGCTGAAGCTTTCTTT. Protein sequence: CASSQRGGRRAEAFF.

This clonotype came up a few times. This rearrangement joins TRBV12-3 or TRBV12-4 to TRBJ1-2, with D perhaps matching TRBD1 (6 bases). V was pared by 7 bases and J by 1 base, with 16 bases between. CDR3 length: 15 amino acids. CDR3 nucleotide sequence: TGTGCCAGCACTCTAGGACAGACGTTTAACTATGGCTACACCTTC. The encoded protein is CASTLGQTFNYGYTF.

This clonotype was counted only a few times. The CDR3 sequence: CSAIGTGAPLHF. CDR3 coding DNA: TGCAGTGCTATCGGCACCGGGGCACCCCTCCACTTT. This chain joins TRBV20-1 and TRBJ1-6; D remains ambiguous. V lost 4 bases to trimming and J lost 11 bases, with 12 bases between them. There are 12 residues in the CDR3. Germline V CDR1 and CDR2: DFQATT, SNEGSKA (reference sequence).